What follows are 17 T cell receptor beta chains derived from one specimen sequenced in a study of T-cell memory formation after mild COVID-19. TCRdb re-called the 5' RACE reads with MiXCR, one entry per CDR3 protein. The sample lists roughly 400,000 distinct CDR3 sequences, 20% to 25% occurring once. The sequenced sample consisted of PBMCs or a T cell subset sorted from them (not recorded which). The receptors here all came from an adult woman who had mild COVID-19 (a few samples of this study predate the infection). Cell type and time point are not known.

This clonotype has ten or more counts. The rearrangement links TRBV30 to TRBJ2-7, with a possible D match to TRBD1 (6 bases). Trimming took 0 bases from V and 7 from J, leaving 16 bases between them. This CDR3 region has 14 residues. The germline gives CDR1 GTSNPN, CDR2 SVGIG (reference sequence). CDR3 coding DNA: TGTGCCTGGAGTGTATGGCAGGGGCAAGAGGAGCAGTACTTC. Translation gives CAWSVWQGQEEQYF.

The chain links TRBV30 to TRBJ2-1; D not resolved. Germline lookup yields CDR1 GTSNPN and CDR2 SVGIG (reference sequence). The CDR3 is made up of 13 amino acids. The V end was cut by 0 bases, the J end by 10 bases, with 13 bases between. The CDR3 loop is CAWSVLQAREQFF. CDR3 nucleotides: TGTGCCTGGAGTGTACTGCAGGCGAGGGAGCAGTTCTTC. The entire variable domain, with the rest obtained from reference TRBV30 and TRBJ2-1, is as follows: SQTIHQWPATLVQPVGSPLSLECTVEGTSNPNLYWYRQAAGRGLQLLFYSVGIGQISSEVPQNLSASRPQDRQFILSSKKLLLSDSGFYLCAWSVLQAREQFFGPGTRLTVL.

This clonotype has a handful of counts. The chain combines TRBV12-3 or TRBV12-4 with TRBJ2-7; 7 bases line up with TRBD1. The CDR3 is made up of 12 amino acids. With 3 bases clipped from V and 10 bases from J, the junction kept 6 bases outside the gene matches. The CDR3 region is CASSLAQGSQYF. The CDR3 DNA reads TGTGCCAGCAGTTTGGCACAGGGGAGCCAGTACTTC.

J is TRBJ2-7 and V is TRBV9; D is unclear. Germline V gene sequence: CDR1 SGDLS, CDR2 YYNGEE. Trimming shortened V by 3 bases and J by 0 bases, and 10 bases separated the two germline ends. There are 14 residues in the CDR3. The CDR3 region has the DNA TGTGCCAGCAGCGCGACCCCTTACTCCTACGAGCAGTACTTC. It yields the protein CASSATPYSYEQYF.

This clonotype was seen more than once but under ten times. The gene calls are TRBV27 and TRBJ2-7; D remains unclear. This CDR3 spans 14 amino acids. Trimming removed 8 bases at V and 2 bases at J, with 16 bases between. Looked up from germline, CDR1 is MNHEY and CDR2 is SMNVEV (reference sequence). In DNA form, the CDR3 reads TGTGCCAGCGCCCGGTCAGTGAACACCTACGAGCAGTACTTC. It specifies CASARSVNTYEQYF.

This clonotype was observed a few times. The rearrangement joins TRBV29-1 to TRBJ2-5; D tentatively reads TRBD1 or TRBD2 (5 bases each). The V end was cut by 6 bases, the J end by 4 bases, with 12 bases between. The CDR3 has 12 residues. The germline CDR1 and CDR2 sequences are SQVTM and ANQGSEA. The CDR3 DNA follows: TGCAGCGTGGTTGGGGACGGAGAGACCCAGTACTTC. This gives the protein CSVVGDGETQYF.

This clonotype has only a few counts. The rearrangement links TRBV5-6 to TRBJ1-1; maybe TRBD1 (5 bases). V lost 7 bases and J lost 8, with 15 bases in between. CDR3 length equals 12 residues. Per germline, CDR1 SGHDT and CDR2 YYEEEE. The CDR3 spells CASGYSGTEAFF. CDR3 bases: TGTGCCAGCGGATACTCCGGGACCGAAGCTTTCTTT.

The chain uses TRBV20-1 and TRBJ2-1; 8 bases line up with TRBD2. Trimming took 3 bases from V and 2 from J; bases not matched to a gene: 18. From germline, CDR1 is DFQATT and CDR2 SNEGSKA (reference sequence). The CDR3 totals 19 residues. The CDR3 coding sequence is TGCAGTGCTAGGGACTCGCCGGGTGGGAGCGGGGGCACCTACAATGAGCAGTTCTTC. Residues: CSARDSPGGSGGTYNEQFF.

V usage is TRBV9 and J usage is TRBJ1-1; D ambiguous. The V end lost 0 bases, the J end lost 3 bases, and 6 bases lay between the germline ends. From germline, CDR1 is SGDLS and CDR2 YYNGEE. This CDR3 is built from 13 residues. The chain's CDR3 is CASSVGTDTEAFF. In nucleotides, the CDR3 is TGTGCCAGCAGCGTAGGTACGGACACTGAAGCTTTCTTT. The full variable domain, in which reference TRBV9 and TRBJ1-1 provide the parts outside the CDR3, is DSGVTQTPKHLITATGQRVTLRCSPRSGDLSVYWYQQSLDQGLQFLIQYYNGEERAKGNILERFSAQQFPDLHSELNLSSLELGDSALYFCASSVGTDTEAFFGQGTRLTVV.

This clonotype was found a few times. The chain couples TRBV20-1 to TRBJ1-4; 8 bases agree with TRBD1. The CDR3 is 14 residues long. In germline, CDR1 is DFQATT, CDR2 SNEGSKA (reference sequence). With V trimmed by 2 bases and J by 5 bases, 4 bases remained unmatched. The DNA for the CDR3 is TGCAGTGCTAGACCGCCAGGGGGCAATGAAAAACTGTTTTTT. Translation gives CSARPPGGNEKLFF.

This clonotype was counted between two and nine times. The chain combines TRBV7-3 with TRBJ2-3; D ambiguous. CDR3 length: 17 amino acids. Germline-derived CDR1 and CDR2 are SGHTA and FQGTGA. The germline V and J ends were trimmed by 5 bases and 1 base, with 19 bases remaining between them. Written as DNA, the CDR3 is TGTGCCAGCAGCCCTCACCCAGTCGGTTCCGGCACAGATACGCAGTATTTT. This translates into CASSPHPVGSGTDTQYF.

V usage is TRBV6-5 and J usage is TRBJ2-5; 7 bases agree with TRBD1. The CDR3 runs to 13 residues. Trimming took 9 bases from V and 2 from J; bases not matched to a gene: 6. CDR1 and CDR2 from the germline V gene are MNHEY and SVGAGI. Here the CDR3 reads CASRQGWQETQYF. DNA for the CDR3: TGTGCCAGTCGACAGGGTTGGCAAGAGACCCAGTACTTC.

This clonotype was counted a few times. The chain carries TRBV6-2 or TRBV6-3 and TRBJ2-2; D may correspond to TRBD1 or TRBD2 (5 bases each). Between the trimmed V and J ends, which lost 7 bases and 7 bases, there was a span of 22 bases. CDR3 length: 16 residues. Germline CDR1 is MNHEY and CDR2 is SVGEGT. CDR3 sequence: CASISPSGTSSGELFF. DNA for the CDR3: TGTGCCAGCATATCCCCCTCCGGGACCTCCAGCGGGGAGCTGTTTTTT.

The chain is built from TRBV12-3 or TRBV12-4 and TRBJ2-7; the D is unclear. This CDR3 is 13 amino acids long. Trimming took off 6 bases at V and 2 bases at J, with 11 bases between the two ends. DNA of the CDR3: TGTGCCAGCAGCCCCCCCCTAGCCTACGAGCAGTACTTC. It encodes CASSPPLAYEQYF.

The chain joins TRBV18 to TRBJ2-7, with D possibly TRBD2 on 5 matching bases. The CDR3 sequence is 14 residues long. Germline loops: CDR1 KGHSH, CDR2 LQKENI. With 3 bases removed from V and 4 bases from J, the gap between germline ends came to 13 bases. Here the CDR3 reads CASSPRDPGYEQYF. CDR3 bases: TGTGCCAGCTCACCCCGCGACCCGGGATACGAGCAGTACTTC.

This clonotype was picked up one time. V and J are TRBV2 and TRBJ2-7; D is perhaps TRBD1 or TRBD2 (5 bases each). Trimming took 8 bases from V and 1 from J, leaving 12 bases between them. This CDR3 is 13 amino acids long. CDR1 SNHLY and CDR2 FYNNEI come from the germline V gene. CDR3 sequence (DNA): TGTGCCAGCCGGGACGGAGAATCCTACGAGCAGTACTTC. It yields the protein CASRDGESYEQYF.

This sequence joins TRBV12-3 or TRBV12-4 and TRBJ1-1; D is unresolved. V was trimmed by 10 bases and J by 1 base, leaving 16 bases between them. This CDR3 has 14 amino acids. CDR3: CATRRGNQNTEAFF. The CDR3 DNA follows: TGTGCCACTCGGCGCGGGAACCAGAACACTGAAGCTTTCTTT.